The entry that follows covers one T cell receptor beta chain sequence. The antigen remains unidentified. The data stem from a study of STAT5B mutations in CD4+ large granular lymphocyte leukemia. Only in-frame clones appear in the TCRdb table, and some are missing; sequencing was by immunoSEQ multiplex PCR. The profile shows 45,000 or so clones, about 86% of them singletons. The CDR3 is 14 residues long. CDR1 LNHDA and CDR2 SQIVND come from the germline V gene (reference sequence). V was clipped by 5 bases and J by 8 bases, with 18 bases between them. Study conclusions and caveats: Patient CD4-sorted repertoires stayed more clonal than healthy ones after leukemic-clone removal.

The sequencing input was CD4+ T cells from blood buffy coats. This TCR was sampled from a human donor in good health. V usage is TRBV19 and J usage is TRBJ1-2, with unresolved D. The CDR3 protein is CASSSWIWTEGYTF. The CDR3 DNA reads as TGTGCCAGTAGTTCCTGGATCTGGACGGAAGGCTACACCTTC.